This T cell receptor (beta chain) was captured by sequencing in a study of blood T cell repertoires in COVID-19. Study information: From T cells, B-cell-depleted T cells, or PBMCs came the material, which was cDNA or gDNA.

In the original analysis: Cell counts per sample came from amplifying reference gene primers. This table comes from immunoSEQ multiplex PCR, and its TCRdb copy is limited to in-frame clones, with some not included. The V and J calls and clone size come from that table; D and trimming were worked out from the DNA. This repertoire shows 65,000 to 75,000 clones, 91% found once; its top ten account for roughly 14%. The trim removed 6 bases at V and 5 bases at J, leaving 6 bases unmatched. Germline CDR1 reads SNHLY; CDR2 reads FYNNEI. CDR3 length: 15 amino acids. The sequence came from a human donor with active COVID-19. The donor label of this sample is uncertain. The chain joins TRBV2 to TRBJ2-3, with 12 bases matching TRBD2. The sample taken for sequencing was peripheral blood. DNA of the CDR3: TGTGCCAGCAGCGATAGACTAGCGGGAGTAGATACGCAGTATTTT. This sequence encodes CASSDRLAGVDTQYF.